The entry that follows covers one T cell receptor (beta chain) sequence. Documented time point: patch test 1, 2 weeks after DPC sensitization. Stated treatment: therapeutic diphenylcyclopropenone sensitization with weekly scalp DPC. Unfractionated whole blood yielded total RNA. The source of the sample is a study of human T cells and chemical hapten exposure. TCRdb recomputed calls from the RACE reads with MiXCR, one row per CDR3 protein. Counted here are 40,000 to 65,000 distinct CDR3 sequences, roughly 11% occurring once; the ten biggest clones make up approximately 1.8%. The V and J ends lost 11 bases and 6 bases, in that order; junction bases with no gene match: 7. This CDR3 is 12 amino acids long.

The source material was whole blood, sampled in connection with sensitization to the hapten diphenylcyclopropenone (DPC). The TCR sequence derives from a woman aged 40-49 years with alopecia areata. Some clones in this sample may be carry-over from other donors' samples. V is TRBV12-3 or TRBV12-4 and J is TRBJ2-1; 7 bases are a match to TRBD2. CDR3 coding DNA: TGTGCCGCAGGGCGGGAGTTCAATGAGCAGTTCTTC. Its translation: CAAGREFNEQFF.